The T cell receptor beta chain under discussion was sequenced for a study of T cell changes during pregnancy in multiple sclerosis. V lost 5 bases, J lost 0 bases, and 8 bases stayed unmatched. Germline values: CDR1 SGHRS, CDR2 YFSETQ. The CDR3 extends over 16 amino acids. Sequencing used immunoSEQ multiplex PCR; TCRdb keeps in-frame clones, though not all of them. The data contain around 63,000 clones, around 91% of them singletons. This rearrangement joins TRBV5-1 to TRBJ1-1; 9 bases map to TRBD1. Sequenced here: peripheral blood, sampled after pregnancy. This receptor was taken from a female donor in good health, enrolled as a control in a pregnancy study. DNA for the CDR3: TGCGCCAGCAGGTCGTACGGGACAGGGATGAACACTGAAGCTTTCTTT. Protein sequence: CASRSYGTGMNTEAFF.